This T cell receptor beta chain was identified in a study of chemoradiotherapy in HPV16-positive cancers. Assay used: immunoSEQ multiplex PCR; TCRdb lists only in-frame clones, some missing. The sample shows roughly 5,200 clones, around 78% of them seen only once. Trimming took 2 bases from V and 2 from J; bases not matched to a gene: 10. In germline, CDR1 is MGHRA, CDR2 YSYEKL. This CDR3 spans 17 amino acids. The rearrangement uses TRBV4-1 and TRBJ2-5, with 8 nucleotides matching TRBD2. This TCR derives from a human donor with HPV-associated anogenital cancer. Here the sequenced sample was tumor tissue, taken from a patient who underwent chemoradiotherapy. The CDR3 nucleotides read TGCGCCAGCAGCCAAACTGGGCTAGCGGGCTTTCAAGAGACCCAGTACTTC. Translating it yields CASSQTGLAGFQETQYF.